This TCR beta chain was obtained from a study of beta chain features in type 1 diabetes. Since all of the isolated RNA was reverse transcribed, expressed TCRB transcripts were what got sequenced. Clones were sequenced by immunoSEQ multiplex PCR, and TCRdb holds only the in-frame ones, with some missing. The table includes roughly 380,000 clones, around 19% detected once. Note on this clone: The antigen is undetermined.

Study findings and constraints: Across patients, naive, central memory and Treg TCRB repertoires exhibited apparently greater similarity than was observed across healthy donors. Type 1 diabetes patients had moderately but significantly shorter TCRB CDR3s in all four CD4+ subsets.

Researchers reported sorting CD4+ naive, central memory, regulatory and stem cell-like memory cells via CD45RO/CCR7/CD25/CD127/CD95/CD27. The CDR3 loop spans 12 amino acids. V was trimmed by 7 bases and J by 6 bases, leaving 12 bases between them. Germline values: CDR1 SNHLY, CDR2 FYNNEI. The sequence derives from a woman younger than 30 in good health. The J gene is TRBJ1-2, the V gene TRBV2; D call uncertain. Sequencing input: naive CD4+ T cells from blood. The chain's CDR3 is CASNRVRDGYTF. DNA of the CDR3: TGTGCCAGCAACCGGGTCCGGGATGGCTACACCTTC.